This T cell receptor (beta chain) came from a study of neurological immune-mediated disorders. This clonotype appeared a few times. Its matching antigen is unknown. Study-wide results and limits: HTLV-1-associated myelopathy had the most TCR clonal expansion, whereas multiple sclerosis had the least (lower than in healthy controls).

The CDR3 is 18 amino acids. The ends were cut back, 8 bases at V and 3 bases at J, with 25 bases in the middle. CDR1 and CDR2 (germline): MNHEY, SVGAGI. Described time point: longitudinal time-point 2. The unsorted libraries originated from 2 million PBMCs that had been stored at -80 C. TCRdb redid the calling of the 5' RACE reads with MiXCR, one entry per CDR3 protein. The repertoire includes some 48,000 distinct CDR3 sequences, roughly 14% of them detected once, and 4.5% sits in the top ten. The rearrangement joins TRBV6-5 to TRBJ1-4; tentative D call: TRBD1 (5 bases). This clonotype originated in a male donor with HTLV-1-associated myelopathy (HAM/TSP). The material sequenced was PBMCs. DNA of the CDR3: TGTGCCAGCGAATCCCCGCAGGGACCGCCGTCGCCTAATGAAAAACTGTTTTTT. This codes for CASESPQGPPSPNEKLFF.